The T cell receptor (beta chain) described here comes from a study of T cell responses to AZD1222 COVID-19 vaccine. Study at large: Second-dose recipients at about 4 or about 12 weeks were treated as one pooled group.

This CDR3 contains 16 residues. Trimming stripped 3 bases from V and 1 base from J, with 13 bases between. Germline CDR1 and CDR2: LGHDT and YNNKEL (reference sequence). This clone was picked up a small number of times. Its matching antigen is unknown. Only in-frame clones appear in the TCRdb table, and some are missing; sequencing was by immunoSEQ multiplex PCR. Of over 100,000 clones detected, 70% to 90% appear once; the ten largest clones hold under 9%. Overall study findings and caveats: Spike-wide vaccine-associated CD4 TCRs dominated at 160-218 and 743-854.

V usage is TRBV3-1 (or the pseudogene TRBV3-2) and J usage is TRBJ2-1; D perhaps matches TRBD2 (7 bases). The sequencing here drew on peripheral blood, taken on day 0 of AZD1222 vaccination. This TCR came from an adult in good health. CDR3 residues: CASSHWGGVSYNEQFF. The CDR3 DNA reads as TGTGCCAGCAGCCACTGGGGGGGCGTTTCCTACAATGAGCAGTTCTTC.